This note documents a single T cell receptor beta chain sequence. The data were obtained in a study of blood T cell repertoires in COVID-19. The wider study: Sites in the United States, Italy and Spain provided acute and convalescent COVID-19 samples. Nucleic acid was either cDNA or gDNA, and it came from T cells, B-cell-depleted T cells, or PBMCs.

Those who participated ranged in age from 18 to 89 years and resided in about 24 US areas. This CDR3 comprises 13 residues. V was cut by 6 bases and J by 6 bases, with 13 bases left in between. From germline, CDR1 is SGHRS and CDR2 YFSETQ. Original handling: Reference gene primers were amplified, and this amplification served to estimate nucleated cell counts. Clones were sequenced by immunoSEQ multiplex PCR, and TCRdb holds only the in-frame ones, with some missing. V, J and clone size are taken as reported in that table, and D and trimming were inferred from the DNA itself. Of 350,000 or so clones in the sample, almost 90% were seen once.

The chain has TRBV5-1 and TRBJ1-5; weak D call: TRBD1 (5 bases). Sequenced: PBMCs or T cells enriched from blood (not recorded which). The clonotype was recovered from a woman in her 30s who had been exposed to COVID-19. The CDR3 protein is CASKGSSPQPQHF. The CDR3 DNA is TGCGCCAGCAAGGGGTCGTCCCCTCAGCCCCAGCATTTT.